This TCR beta chain is drawn from a study of blood T cell repertoires in COVID-19. Deletions cut 0 bases from V and 0 bases from J, with 8 bases between. The CDR3 is 15 amino acids. Germline V gives CDR1 KGHSH, CDR2 LQKENI. Per the study methods: Nucleated cell number was recorded as an estimate derived from reference gene primer amplification. Clones were read by immunoSEQ multiplex PCR, and TCRdb kept only the in-frame ones, dropping some. V and J calls and clone size are as listed in that table; D and trimming were resolved from the DNA. This repertoire shows fewer than 700,000 clones, around nine tenths found once; its top ten account for 7.5% to 9%.

J is TRBJ2-5 and V is TRBV18, with a weak D call TRBD1 (5 bases). This sequence originates from a woman aged 45-65 years with COVID-19, enrolled during active disease. Input material: peripheral blood. The DNA for the CDR3 is TGTGCCAGCTCACCACCGAAGGGGTACCAAGAGACCCAGTACTTC. Its protein product is CASSPPKGYQETQYF. The full variable domain, rest sourced from reference TRBV18 and TRBJ2-5, is NAGVMQNPRHLVRRRGQEARLRCSPMKGHSHVYWYRQLPEEGLKFMVYLQKENIIDESGMPKERFSAEFPKEGPSILRIQQVVRGDSAAYFCASSPPKGYQETQYFGPGTRLLVL.